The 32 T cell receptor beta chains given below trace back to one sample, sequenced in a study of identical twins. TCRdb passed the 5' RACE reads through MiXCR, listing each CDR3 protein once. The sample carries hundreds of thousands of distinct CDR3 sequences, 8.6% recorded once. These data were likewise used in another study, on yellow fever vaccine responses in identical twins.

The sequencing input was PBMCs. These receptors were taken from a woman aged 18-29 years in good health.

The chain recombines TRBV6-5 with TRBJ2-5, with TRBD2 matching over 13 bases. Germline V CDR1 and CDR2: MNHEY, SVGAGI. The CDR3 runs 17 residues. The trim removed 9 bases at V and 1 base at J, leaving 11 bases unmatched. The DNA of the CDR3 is TGTGCCAGTATTACTAGCGGGGGGGCCGGGCTCCAAGAGACCCAGTACTTC. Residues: CASITSGGAGLQETQYF.

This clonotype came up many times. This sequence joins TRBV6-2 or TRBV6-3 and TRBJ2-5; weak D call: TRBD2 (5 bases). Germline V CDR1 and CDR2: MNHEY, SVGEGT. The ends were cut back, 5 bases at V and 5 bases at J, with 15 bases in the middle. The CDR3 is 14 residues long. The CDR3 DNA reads TGTGCCAGCAGTCGTCTAGCTAAAGCGGAGACCCAGTACTTC. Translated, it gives CASSRLAKAETQYF.

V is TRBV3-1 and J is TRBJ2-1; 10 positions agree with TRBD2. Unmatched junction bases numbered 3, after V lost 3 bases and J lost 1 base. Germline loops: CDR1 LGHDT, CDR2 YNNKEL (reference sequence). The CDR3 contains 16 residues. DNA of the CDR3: TGTGCCAGCAGCCATTTACTAGCGGGATCCTACAATGAGCAGTTCTTC. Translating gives CASSHLLAGSYNEQFF.

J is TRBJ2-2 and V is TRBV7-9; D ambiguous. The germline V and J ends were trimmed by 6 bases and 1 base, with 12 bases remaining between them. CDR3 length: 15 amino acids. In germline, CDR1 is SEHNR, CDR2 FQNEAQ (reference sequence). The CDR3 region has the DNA TGTGCCAGCAGATTATGGGGTGTGAACACCGGGGAGCTGTTTTTT. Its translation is CASRLWGVNTGELFF.

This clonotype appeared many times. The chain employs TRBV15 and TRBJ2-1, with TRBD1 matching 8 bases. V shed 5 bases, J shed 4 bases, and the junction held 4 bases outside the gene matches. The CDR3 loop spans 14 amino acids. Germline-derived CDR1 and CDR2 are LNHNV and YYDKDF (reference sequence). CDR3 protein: CATSPGGLYNEQFF. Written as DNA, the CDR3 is TGTGCCACCAGCCCAGGGGGCTTATACAATGAGCAGTTCTTC. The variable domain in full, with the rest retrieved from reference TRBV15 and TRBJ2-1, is DAMVIQNPRYQVTQFGKPVTLSCSQTLNHNVMYWYQQKSSQAPKLLFHYYDKDFNNEADTPDNFQSRRPNTSFCFLDIRSPGLGDTAMYLCATSPGGLYNEQFFGPGTRLTVL.

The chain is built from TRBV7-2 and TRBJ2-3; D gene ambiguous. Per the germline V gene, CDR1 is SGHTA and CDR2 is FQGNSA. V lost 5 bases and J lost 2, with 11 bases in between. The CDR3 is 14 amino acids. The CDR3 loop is CASSPILTTDTQYF. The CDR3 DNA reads TGTGCCAGCAGCCCTATCCTTACCACAGATACGCAGTATTTT.

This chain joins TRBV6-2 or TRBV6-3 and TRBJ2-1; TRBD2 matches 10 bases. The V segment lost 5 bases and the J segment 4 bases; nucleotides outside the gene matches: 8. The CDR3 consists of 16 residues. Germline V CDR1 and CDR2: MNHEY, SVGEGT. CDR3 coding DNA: TGTGCCAGCAGTGAGGGAACTAGCGGGATATACAATGAGCAGTTCTTC. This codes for CASSEGTSGIYNEQFF.

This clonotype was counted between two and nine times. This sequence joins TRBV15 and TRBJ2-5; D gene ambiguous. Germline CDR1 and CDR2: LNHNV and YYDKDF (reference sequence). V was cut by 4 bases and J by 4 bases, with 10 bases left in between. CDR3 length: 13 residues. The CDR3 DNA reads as TGTGCCACCAGCAACATGGTAGCAGAGACCCAGTACTTC. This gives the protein CATSNMVAETQYF.

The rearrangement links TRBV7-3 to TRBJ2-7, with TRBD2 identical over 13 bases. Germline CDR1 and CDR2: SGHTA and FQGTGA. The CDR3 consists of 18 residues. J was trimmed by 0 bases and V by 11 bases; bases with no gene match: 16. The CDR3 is CALSSGLAGAGSSYEQYF. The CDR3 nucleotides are TGTGCCCTCAGTTCTGGACTAGCGGGGGCCGGAAGCTCCTACGAGCAGTACTTC.

CDR3 sequence: CASNQGLAGYEQYF. The CDR3 nucleotides are TGTGCCAGCAACCAAGGACTAGCGGGCTACGAGCAGTACTTC. This chain uses TRBV7-8 with TRBJ2-7; 11 nucleotides match TRBD2. The CDR3 covers 14 residues. Germline values: CDR1 SGHVS, CDR2 FQNEAQ. Trimming cost V 7 bases and J 3 bases; bases outside gene matches: 5.

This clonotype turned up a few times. This CDR3 reads CASSPTLGGTAYEQYF. CDR3 sequence (DNA): TGTGCCAGCAGTCCGACACTCGGGGGCACGGCCTACGAGCAGTACTTC. The rearrangement links TRBV28 to TRBJ2-7; D tentatively fits TRBD1 or TRBD2 (6 bases each). Trimming took off 5 bases at V and 2 bases at J, with 19 bases between the two ends. The V gene's germline CDR1 is MDHEN and CDR2 SYDVKM. There are 16 residues in the CDR3.

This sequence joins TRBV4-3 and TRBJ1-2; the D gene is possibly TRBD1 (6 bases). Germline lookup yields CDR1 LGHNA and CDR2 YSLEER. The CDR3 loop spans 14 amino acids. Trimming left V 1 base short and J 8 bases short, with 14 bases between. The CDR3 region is CASSQVGGVGGYTF. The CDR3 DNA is TGCGCCAGCAGCCAAGTAGGGGGTGTAGGGGGCTACACCTTC.

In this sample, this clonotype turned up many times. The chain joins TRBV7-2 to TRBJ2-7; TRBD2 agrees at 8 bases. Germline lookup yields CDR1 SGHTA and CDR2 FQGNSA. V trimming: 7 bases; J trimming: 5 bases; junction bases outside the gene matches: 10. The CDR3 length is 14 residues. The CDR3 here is CASTYLTSGHEQYF. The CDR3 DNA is TGTGCCAGCACCTACTTAACTAGCGGACACGAGCAGTACTTC. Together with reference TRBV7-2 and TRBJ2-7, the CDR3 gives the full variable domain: GAGVSQSPSNKVTEKGKDVELRCDPISGHTALYWYRQSLGQGLEFLIYFQGNSAPDKSGLPSDRFSAERTGGSVSTLTIQRTQQEDSAVYLCASTYLTSGHEQYFGPGTRLTVT.

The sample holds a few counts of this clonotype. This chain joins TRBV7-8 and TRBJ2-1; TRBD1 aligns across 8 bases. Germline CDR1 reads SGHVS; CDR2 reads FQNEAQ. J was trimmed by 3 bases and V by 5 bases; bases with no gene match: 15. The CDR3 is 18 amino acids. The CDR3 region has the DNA TGTGCCAGCAGCCCCTCCAGGGGGCCCTCCTGGGTCTACAATGAGCAGTTCTTC. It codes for CASSPSRGPSWVYNEQFF.

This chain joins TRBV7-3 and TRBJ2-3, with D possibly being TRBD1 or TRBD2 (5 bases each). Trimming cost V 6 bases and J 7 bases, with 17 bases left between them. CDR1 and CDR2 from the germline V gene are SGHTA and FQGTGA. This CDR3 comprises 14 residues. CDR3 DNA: TGTGCCAGCAGTTTCGGGGCGGAACTCTATACGCAGTATTTT. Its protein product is CASSFGAELYTQYF.

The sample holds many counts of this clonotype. The DNA of the CDR3 is TGTGCCAGCAGCCCCCGGACTAGCGGAAGAGACCAGTACTTC. It codes for CASSPRTSGRDQYF. The chain is built from TRBV7-2 and TRBJ2-5, with 10 bases lining up with TRBD2. The V gene end was trimmed by 5 bases and the J gene end by 10 bases; junction bases not matched to a gene: 10. Germline CDR1 and CDR2: SGHTA and FQGNSA. The CDR3 sequence is 14 residues long.

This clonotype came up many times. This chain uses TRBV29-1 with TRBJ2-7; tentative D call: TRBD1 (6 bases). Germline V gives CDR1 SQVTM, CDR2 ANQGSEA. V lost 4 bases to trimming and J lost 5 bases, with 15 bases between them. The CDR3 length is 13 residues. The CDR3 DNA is TGCAGCGTTGTAGGCAGGGGAAGAGACGAGCAGTACTTC. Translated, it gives CSVVGRGRDEQYF.

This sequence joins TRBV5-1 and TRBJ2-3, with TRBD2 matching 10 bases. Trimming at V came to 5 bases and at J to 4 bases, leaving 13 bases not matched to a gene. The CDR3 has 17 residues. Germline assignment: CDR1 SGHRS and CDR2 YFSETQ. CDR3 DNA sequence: TGCGCCAGCAGTAGTGGGTCTAGCGGGAGTGTTGCAGATACGCAGTATTTT. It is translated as CASSSGSSGSVADTQYF.

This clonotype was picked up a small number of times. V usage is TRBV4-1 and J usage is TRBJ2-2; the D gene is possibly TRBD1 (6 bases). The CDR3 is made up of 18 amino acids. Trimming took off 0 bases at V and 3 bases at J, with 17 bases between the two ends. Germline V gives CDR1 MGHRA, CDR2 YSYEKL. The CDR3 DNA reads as TGCGCCAGCAGCCAAGAAGTTACTCAGGGGCTTTACACCGGGGAGCTGTTTTTT. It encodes CASSQEVTQGLYTGELFF.

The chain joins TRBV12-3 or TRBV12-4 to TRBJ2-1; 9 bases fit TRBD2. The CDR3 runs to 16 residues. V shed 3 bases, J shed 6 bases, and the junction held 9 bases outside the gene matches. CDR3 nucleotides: TGTGCCAGCAGTTTTGAGACTAGCGGTCTACTCAATGAGCAGTTCTTC. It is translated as CASSFETSGLLNEQFF.

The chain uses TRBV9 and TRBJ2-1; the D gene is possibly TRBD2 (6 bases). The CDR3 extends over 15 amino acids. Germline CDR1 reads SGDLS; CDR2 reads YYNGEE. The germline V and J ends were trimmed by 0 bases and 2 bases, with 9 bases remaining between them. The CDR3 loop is CASSVAGAAYNEQFF. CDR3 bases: TGTGCCAGCAGCGTAGCGGGAGCGGCCTACAATGAGCAGTTCTTC. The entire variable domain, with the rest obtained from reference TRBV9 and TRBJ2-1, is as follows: DSGVTQTPKHLITATGQRVTLRCSPRSGDLSVYWYQQSLDQGLQFLIQYYNGEERAKGNILERFSAQQFPDLHSELNLSSLELGDSALYFCASSVAGAAYNEQFFGPGTRLTVL.

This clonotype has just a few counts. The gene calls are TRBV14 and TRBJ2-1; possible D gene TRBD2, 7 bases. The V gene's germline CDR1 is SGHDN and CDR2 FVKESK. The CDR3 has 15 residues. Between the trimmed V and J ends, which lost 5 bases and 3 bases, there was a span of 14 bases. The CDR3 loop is CASSLRGGVYNEQFF. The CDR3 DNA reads TGTGCCAGCAGCTTAAGGGGGGGGGTCTACAATGAGCAGTTCTTC. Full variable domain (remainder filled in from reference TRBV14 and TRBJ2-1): EAGVTQFPSHSVIEKGQTVTLRCDPISGHDNLYWYRRVMGKEIKFLLHFVKESKQDESGMPNNRFLAERTGGTYSTLKVQPAELEDSGVYFCASSLRGGVYNEQFFGPGTRLTVL.

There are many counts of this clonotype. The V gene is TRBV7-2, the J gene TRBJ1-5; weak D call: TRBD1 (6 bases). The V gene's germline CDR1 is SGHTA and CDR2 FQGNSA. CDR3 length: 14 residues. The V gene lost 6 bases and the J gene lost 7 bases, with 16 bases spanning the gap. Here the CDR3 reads CASRGPRGAQPQHF. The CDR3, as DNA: TGTGCCAGCAGGGGCCCCAGGGGAGCGCAGCCCCAGCATTTT.

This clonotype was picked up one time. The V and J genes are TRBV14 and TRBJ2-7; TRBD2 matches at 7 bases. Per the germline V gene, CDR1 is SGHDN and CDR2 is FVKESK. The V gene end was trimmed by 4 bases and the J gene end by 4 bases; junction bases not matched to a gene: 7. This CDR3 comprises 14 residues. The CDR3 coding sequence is TGTGCCAGCAGCCTAGGCGGGAGCATGTACGAGCAGTACTTC. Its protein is CASSLGGSMYEQYF.

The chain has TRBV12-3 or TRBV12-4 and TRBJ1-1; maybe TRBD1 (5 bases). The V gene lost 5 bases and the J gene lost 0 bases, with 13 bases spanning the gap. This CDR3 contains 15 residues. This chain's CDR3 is CASSLLGGVNTEAFF. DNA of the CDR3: TGTGCCAGCAGTCTCCTCGGGGGGGTGAACACTGAAGCTTTCTTT.

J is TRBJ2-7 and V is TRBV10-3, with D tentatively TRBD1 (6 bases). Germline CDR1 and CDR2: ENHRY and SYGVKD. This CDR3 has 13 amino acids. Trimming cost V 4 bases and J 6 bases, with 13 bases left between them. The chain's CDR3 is CAISANRVLEQYF. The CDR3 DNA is TGTGCCATCAGTGCAAACAGGGTCCTCGAGCAGTACTTC.

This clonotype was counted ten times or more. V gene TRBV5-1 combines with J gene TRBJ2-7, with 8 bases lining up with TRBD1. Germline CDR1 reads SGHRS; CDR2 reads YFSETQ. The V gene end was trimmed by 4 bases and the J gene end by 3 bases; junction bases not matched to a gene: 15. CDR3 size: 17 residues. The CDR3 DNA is TGCGCCAGCAGCACCGGGACAGGAGCCCCCAAAAACTACGAGCAGTACTTC. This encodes CASSTGTGAPKNYEQYF.

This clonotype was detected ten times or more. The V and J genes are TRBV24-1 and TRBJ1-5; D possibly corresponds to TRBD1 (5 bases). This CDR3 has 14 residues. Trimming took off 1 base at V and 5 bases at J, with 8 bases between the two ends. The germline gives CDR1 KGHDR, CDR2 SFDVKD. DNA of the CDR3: TGTGCCACCAGTGATTTTCCCAGGGATCAGCCCCAGCATTTT. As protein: CATSDFPRDQPQHF.

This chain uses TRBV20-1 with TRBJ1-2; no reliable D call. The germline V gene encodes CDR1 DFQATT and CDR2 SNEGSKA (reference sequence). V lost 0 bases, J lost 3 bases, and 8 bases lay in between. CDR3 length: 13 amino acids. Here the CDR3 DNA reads TGCAGTGCTAGAGATTTGGCGGACTATGGCTACACCTTC. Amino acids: CSARDLADYGYTF.

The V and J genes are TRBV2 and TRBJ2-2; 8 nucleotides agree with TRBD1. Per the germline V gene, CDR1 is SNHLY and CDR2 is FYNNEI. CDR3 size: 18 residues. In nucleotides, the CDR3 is TGTACCTTCAGTTTTGGACAGGGAGGATTTGCGAGCACCGGGGAGCTGTTTTTT. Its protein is CTFSFGQGGFASTGELFF.

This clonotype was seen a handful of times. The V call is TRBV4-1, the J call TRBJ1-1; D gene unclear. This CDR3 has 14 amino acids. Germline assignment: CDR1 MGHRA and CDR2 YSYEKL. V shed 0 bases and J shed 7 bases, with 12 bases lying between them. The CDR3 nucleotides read TGCGCCAGCAGCCAAGAGCAGGCGGAACTTGAAGCTTTCTTT. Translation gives CASSQEQAELEAFF.

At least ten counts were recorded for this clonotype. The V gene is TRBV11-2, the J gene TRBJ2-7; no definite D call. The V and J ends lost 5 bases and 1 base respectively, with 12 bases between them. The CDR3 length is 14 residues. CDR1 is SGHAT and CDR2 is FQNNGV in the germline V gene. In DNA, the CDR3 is TGTGCCAGCAGCCCGCCGGAGTCATCCTACGAGCAGTACTTC. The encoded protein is CASSPPESSYEQYF.